This TCR beta chain was profiled in a study of blood T cell repertoires in COVID-19. Study context: The samples span acute and convalescent COVID-19 from the United States, Italy and Spain.

V shed 3 bases and J 5 bases; nucleotides not matched to a gene: 8. CDR1 and CDR2 (germline): SGHNT, YYREEE (reference sequence). There are 18 residues in the CDR3. Authors' methods: Estimates of nucleated cell counts were drawn from the amplification of reference gene primers. Clones were read by immunoSEQ multiplex PCR, and TCRdb kept only the in-frame ones, dropping some. V and J calls and clone size are copied from that table; D and trimming were computed from the DNA. This sample yields some 270,000 clones, of which around 90% are seen a single time; roughly 2% belongs to the top ten. The chain employs TRBV5-4 and TRBJ2-2; 15 bases match TRBD2. The source of this sequence is an older woman with COVID-19, enrolled during active disease. The sequencing input was peripheral blood. The CDR3 DNA reads as TGTGCCAGCAGCTCGAGGACTAGCGGGGGGGTAAGGACCGGGGAGCTGTTTTTT. Amino acids: CASSSRTSGGVRTGELFF.